The entry below gives a single T cell receptor beta chain sequence along with its context. Its antigen is still unknown. No base-level quality is on record; no much larger clone is a single base apart. The sample belongs to a study of T cells in Graves' hyperthyroidism and ophthalmopathy (dated by TCRdb to the late 2010s). In the study overall: Peripheral blood was sampled at the time of initial diagnosis, prior to any treatment. According to the paper, TCR Vbeta CDR3 sequencing was carried out on 135 peripheral blood samples, which came from some 41 ophthalmopathy, 75 to 80 hyperthyroidism and roughly 17 progressor patients. In addition, the study compared T-cell repertoires in thyroid tissue and in blood from roughly 6 Graves' hyperthyroidism patients. Whether ophthalmopathy could be predicted prospectively was tested in an independent validation cohort made up of under 20 hyperthyroidism patients plus 17 patients who later progressed to ophthalmopathy. After sampling, hyperthyroidism patients received methimazole starting at 30 mg daily, and ophthalmopathy patients received high-dose intravenous methylprednisolone. The 100 discovery patients were randomly split 7:3 into training and test sets. To identify TCR V-J signatures that set the groups apart, the researchers used a discovery cohort of more than 95 patients, made up of about 44 with Graves' ophthalmopathy and some 56 with stable Graves' hyperthyroidism.

Ophthalmopathy patients had moderately to severely active disease, Clinical Activity Score of at least 3, NOSPECS grade of at least 4, and duration under 3 months. Any patient with an uncontrolled infection, another autoimmune disease, pregnancy or lactation was excluded. Diagnoses were established on the basis of clinical symptoms, serum thyroxine and TRAb, thyroid ultrasound, and orbital computed tomography. Ficoll-Paque density gradient centrifugation was used to isolate PBMCs from about 9.4 ml of fresh peripheral blood. Trizol reagent was used to extract total RNA, and RNA quality was then checked on an Agilent 2100 Bioanalyzer. The TCR beta CDR3 regions were amplified from RNA transcripts. For the first round of RT-PCR on the TCR CDR3, the HTBI primer set was used together with the Qiagen OneStep RT-PCR kit. Libraries were constructed in a second round of multiplex PCR, after which size selection and purification were performed. The libraries were sequenced on an Illumina HiSeq2000 using paired-end 100 bp reads. In the original analysis: SOAPnuke was used to process the raw data, with reads discarded if the reads contained adapters or uncalled bases, had a mean Phred below 15, or lacked an exact constant-primer or identifier match. COPE v1.2.5 was used to merge high-quality paired reads, and clonotypes were defined as unique nucleotide sequences. Clonotypes were aligned to IMGT TRBV, TRBD and TRBJ reference segments using MiTCR v1.1. Analysis was restricted to V-J combinations with a frequency above 0.0001, which covered over 98% of repertoires. The TCS score was defined as the ratio of F50 (clonal expansion) to E x V (chaos), calculated using BLOSUM62-based TCRdist between CDR3 peptides within each V-J. Welch's t-statistics and random forest reduced just over 500 V-J features to 13, which were used in a naive Bayes classifier (R e1071). TCRdb reran the public reads through fastp at Q25 and MiXCR, keeping productive beta chains. CDR3 protein sequences are deduplicated, and each keeps its most common genes and DNA. For this entry, the V and J calls and clone size follow TCRdb and not the study's own pipeline. This sample lists hundreds of thousands of distinct CDR3 sequences; about 20% were detected once. The ten biggest clones cover less than 55% of the sample.

The investigation overall reported the following: In validation, the model predicted progression to ophthalmopathy with approximately 70% sensitivity and around 72% specificity, a median of roughly seven months before onset. Most expanded thyroid clonotypes (frequency above 0.001) were also found in blood, which suggests that blood repertoires may mirror thyroid immune responses. Sample size was not statistically predetermined, and blinding of investigators to group allocation was not performed. In cross-validation, a model built on a 13 V-J signature told ophthalmopathy apart from stable hyperthyroidism with roughly 87% sensitivity and 81% to 82% specificity, and in testing the same model reached 80%/75%.

The material sequenced was blood. This clonotype was sampled from a man aged 35-49 years with Graves' ophthalmopathy.

The nucleotide sequence is given as TGTGCCATCAGTGAGTCCGCCGGACAGGTTGAAGCTTTCTTT. Its protein product is CAISESAGQVEAFF. The V gene is TRBV10-3 and the J gene is TRBJ1-1; 7 of the junction bases match TRBD1. The CDR3 runs 14 residues from the cysteine to the phenylalanine. Solely the CDR3 DNA is kept, with 42 bases framed from the first base. CDR1 and CDR2, looked up from the germline V gene, are ENHRY and SYGVKD. Compared with germline, V lacks 0 bases and J lacks 7 bases; bases without a gene match: 5.